This is a list of T cell receptor beta chains from one sample in a study of shared T cell receptors in the human thymus. Only in-frame clones appear in the TCRdb table, and some are missing; sequencing was by immunoSEQ multiplex PCR. The sample holds approximately 580,000 clones, around three quarters seen once. These same data were also listed under a study on human thymus T cells.

Sequencing was carried out using thymocytes. The receptors were sampled from a boy under three years old with a congenital heart defect. Each CDR3 is given with its conserved first and last residue. Expanded clones get a size class; other rows say once, few or many, or leave the size out.

abundance,v_gene,j_gene,len,CDR3aa
.,TRBV2,TRBJ2-2,15,CASSRTGSNTGELFF
.,TRBV9,TRBJ1-2,16,CASSPRDPVGAYGYTF
.,TRBV5-1,TRBJ2-7,14,CASSLVKGPYEQYF
.,TRBV5-1,TRBJ2-5,15,CASSLDRGRRETQYF
.,TRBV30,TRBJ1-6,17,CAWMDQGPTLYNSPLHF
.,TRBV16,TRBJ1-1,17,CASSRSGQGGGNTEAFF
once,TRBV10-1,TRBJ2-1,18,CASSESTSVGFMANEQFF
once,TRBV5-1,TRBJ2-2,11,CASRGAGELFF
.,TRBV29-1,TRBJ2-7,16,CSVEEAASGSRYEQYF
.,TRBV25-1,TRBJ2-1,16,CASSELGGSSYNEQFF
.,TRBV5-4,TRBJ2-5,16,CASSRALTDRGGTQYF
once,TRBV6-5,TRBJ2-2,15,CASSSRQANTGELFF
.,TRBV5-1,TRBJ1-4,17,CASSPPPGQGSDEKLFF
.,TRBV6-1,TRBJ2-2,15,CASRGGTGDTGELFF
.,TRBV4-3,TRBJ2-1,15,CASSQEGGEYNEQFF
.,TRBV27,TRBJ1-2,13,CATAHGTLYGYTF
.,TRBV11-2,TRBJ2-7,15,CASSCEREGQVEQYF
.,TRBV6-5,TRBJ2-7,16,CASSYSVAGTYYEQYF
few,TRBV30,TRBJ1-4,14,CAWSVSGVGEKLFF
.,TRBV4-3,TRBJ2-7,16,CASSQGRAGGPYEQYF
.,TRBV6-1,TRBJ2-2,15,CASSPGGEIDGELFF
.,TRBV25-1,TRBJ1-1,17,CASSELGEFGQGAEAFF
.,TRBV7-9,TRBJ2-7,17,CASSLAVWTGTHYEQYF
.,TRBV5-6,TRBJ2-5,15,CASSFSRDREETQYF
.,TRBV4-3,TRBJ2-3,19,CASSQVLAGGSFSTDTQYF
.,TRBV6-7,TRBJ2-7,12,CASLPSPVEQYF
once,TRBV5-4,TRBJ2-5,17,CASSLVAGLAPQETQYF
once,TRBV7-9,TRBJ2-1,17,CASSFPGTPRSYNEQFF
.,TRBV5-4,TRBJ2-3,15,CASSGGTGRTDTQYF
.,TRBV7-6,TRBJ2-7,17,CASSQWGSSGRDYEQYF
.,TRBV28,TRBJ2-7,13,CANHSRGIYEQYF
.,TRBV19,TRBJ1-1,11,CASSPRVEAFF
.,TRBV4-2,TRBJ2-1,23,CASSQANVRKQLGPRRSYNEQFF
.,TRBV29-1,TRBJ1-1,15,CSALWNREKNTEAFF
once,TRBV7-6,TRBJ1-3,15,CASSARGLGGNTIYF
.,TRBV5-6,TRBJ2-3,18,CASSFSRAGGRRKDTQYF
.,TRBV27,TRBJ2-1,17,CASSLGTSGRFYNEQFF